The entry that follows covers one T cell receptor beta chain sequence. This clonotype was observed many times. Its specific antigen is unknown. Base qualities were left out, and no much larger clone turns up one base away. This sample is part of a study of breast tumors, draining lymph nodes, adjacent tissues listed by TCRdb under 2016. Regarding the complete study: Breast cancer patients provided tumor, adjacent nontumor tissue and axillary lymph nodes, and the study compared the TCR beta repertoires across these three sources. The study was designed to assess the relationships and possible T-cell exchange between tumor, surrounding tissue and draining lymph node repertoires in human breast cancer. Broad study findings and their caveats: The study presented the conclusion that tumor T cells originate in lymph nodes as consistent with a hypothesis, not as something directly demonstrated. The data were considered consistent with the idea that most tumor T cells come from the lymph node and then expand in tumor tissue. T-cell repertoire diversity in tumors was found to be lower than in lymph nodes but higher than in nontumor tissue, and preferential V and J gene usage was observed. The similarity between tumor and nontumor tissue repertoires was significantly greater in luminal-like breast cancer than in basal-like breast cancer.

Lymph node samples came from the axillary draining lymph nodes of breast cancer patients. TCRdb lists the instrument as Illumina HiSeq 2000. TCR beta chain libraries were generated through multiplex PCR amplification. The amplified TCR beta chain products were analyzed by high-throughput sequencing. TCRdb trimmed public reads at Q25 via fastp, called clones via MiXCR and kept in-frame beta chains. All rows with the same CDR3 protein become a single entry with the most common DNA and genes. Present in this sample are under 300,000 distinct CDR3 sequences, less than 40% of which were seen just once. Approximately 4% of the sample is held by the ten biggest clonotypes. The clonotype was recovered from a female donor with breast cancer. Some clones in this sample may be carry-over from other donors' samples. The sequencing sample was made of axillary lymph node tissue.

The DNA sequence follows: TGTGCCAGCAGCCCGGGAAACCTCGCTAACTATGGCTACACCTTC. This sequence encodes CASSPGNLANYGYTF. The chain was built from TRBV11-2 and TRBJ1-2; the D gene cannot be resolved reliably. A distance of 13 bases separates the germline ends of V and J, which lose 5 bases and 0 bases respectively. The CDR3 measures 15 amino acids from cysteine to phenylalanine. Here the CDR3 DNA is all that survives: 45 bases in frame from base 1. The germline V gene specifies SGHAT as CDR1 and FQNNGV as CDR2.